Listed here is a single T cell receptor (beta chain). Its antigen is still unknown. With 60 Vbeta and 13 Jbeta primers, the PCR was carried out. The assay was immunoSEQ multiplex PCR, and TCRdb's table has in-frame clones only and misses some. This sample's table reports 100,000 to 150,000 clones. There are 17 residues in the CDR3. The ends lost 5 bases at V and 9 bases at J; junction bases unmatched: 15. Germline CDR1 is MGHRA and CDR2 is YSYEKL. These data originate in a study of cytomegalovirus exposure and HLA in healthy donors. Study findings and constraints: Later analysis placed DRB1 highest and HLA-C lowest in TCR association rates, which differed by HLA locus. Associated with cytomegalovirus, according to the listing, were some 150 TCR beta chains.

Sequenced: PBMCs. This sequence originates from a man between 18 and 35 years old in good health and CMV-seronegative. V gene TRBV4-1 combines with J gene TRBJ2-1, with 11 bases that match TRBD2. Here the CDR3 reads CASSSRGLADLKGEQFF. In DNA, the CDR3 is TGCGCCAGCAGCTCCCGGGGACTAGCGGACTTAAAGGGTGAGCAGTTCTTC.